Listed here are 14 T cell receptor beta chains from one sample, sequenced in a study of cytomegalovirus exposure and HLA in healthy donors. PCR employed 60 Vbeta and 13 Jbeta primers. TCRdb's table, derived via immunoSEQ multiplex PCR, lists solely in-frame clones and lacks some. The top ten clones hold approximately 10% of a sample with about 120,000 clones, 77% of them seen once. Sequenced input: PBMCs. The receptor set was obtained from a middle-aged man in good health and CMV-seropositive.

This chain joins TRBV18 and TRBJ1-3, with 10 bases lining up with TRBD1. Germline V gives CDR1 KGHSH, CDR2 LQKENI. This CDR3 has 16 residues. Trimming at V came to 4 bases and at J to 2 bases, leaving 5 bases not matched to a gene. This CDR3 is CASSRTGQGAGNTIYF. CDR3 nucleotide sequence: TGTGCCAGCTCACGAACCGGACAGGGGGCTGGAAACACCATATATTTT.

The genes are TRBV7-9 and TRBJ1-3; the D is unclear. Trimming took off 2 bases at V and 5 bases at J, with 25 bases between the two ends. Germline values: CDR1 SEHNR, CDR2 FQNEAQ (reference sequence). The CDR3 loop spans 19 amino acids. This chain's CDR3 is CASSLPAKRADFFRNTIYF. CDR3 nucleotide sequence: TGTGCCAGCAGCTTACCTGCTAAGCGGGCAGACTTTTTTAGAAACACCATATATTTT.

CDR3 protein: CACLPSARNEQFF. The DNA for the CDR3 is TGTGCCTGCTTGCCTAGCGCCCGCAATGAGCAGTTCTTC. The chain uses TRBV30 and TRBJ2-1, with D perhaps matching TRBD2 (6 bases). The germline CDR1 and CDR2 sequences are GTSNPN and SVGIG (reference sequence). With 6 bases removed from V and 6 bases from J, the gap between germline ends came to 15 bases. The CDR3 has 13 amino acids.

The V gene is TRBV4-1, the J gene TRBJ2-2; 8 positions match TRBD2. The CDR3 is 19 residues long. Losses at the gene ends were 2 bases for V and 4 bases for J; bases not matched to a gene: 15. From germline, CDR1 is MGHRA and CDR2 YSYEKL. The DNA of the CDR3 is TGCGCCAGCAGCCAACCTAGCGGGTCCCCTTCGGGAGGCACCGGGGAGCTGTTTTTT. As protein: CASSQPSGSPSGGTGELFF.

The genes are TRBV7-2 and TRBJ2-7; D is perhaps TRBD2 (6 bases). With 6 bases removed from V and 4 bases from J, the gap between germline ends came to 19 bases. Germline V gene sequence: CDR1 SGHTA, CDR2 FQGNSA. This CDR3 spans 15 amino acids. The CDR3 sequence: CASRPSGGTGYEQYF. The CDR3 nucleotides are TGTGCCAGCAGGCCAAGTGGGGGGACGGGTTACGAGCAGTACTTC.

As DNA, the CDR3 is TGTGCCAGCAGCCCCCTCGGGGGCTCTGGGGCCAACGTCCTGACTTTC. Translation gives CASSPLGGSGANVLTF. V gene TRBV9 combines with J gene TRBJ2-6; D is possibly TRBD2 (6 bases). V was clipped by 4 bases and J by 0 bases, with 11 bases between them. The CDR3 contains 16 residues. Germline V CDR1 and CDR2: SGDLS, YYNGEE.

In this sample, this clone turned up once. This chain links TRBV19 with TRBJ2-3, with 9 nucleotides matching TRBD1. The CDR3 is made up of 17 amino acids. Germline V lookup: CDR1 LNHDA, CDR2 SQIVND (reference sequence). Losses at the gene ends were 5 bases for V and 11 bases for J; bases not matched to a gene: 20. The CDR3 loop reads CASSFALVGTGRRVQYF. The CDR3, as DNA: TGTGCCAGTAGTTTCGCCTTGGTGGGGACAGGGCGGAGGGTGCAGTATTTT.

The V and J genes are TRBV4-3 and TRBJ2-3; 9 nucleotides agree with TRBD2. The germline gives CDR1 LGHNA, CDR2 YSLEER. The junction had 3 bases not matched to a gene; V was cut back by 2 bases and J by 9 bases. The CDR3 runs 13 residues. As DNA, the CDR3 is TGCGCCAGCAGCCAATGGACTAGCGACACGCAGTATTTT. It translates to CASSQWTSDTQYF.

The chain links TRBV7-2 to TRBJ1-2; D not resolved. V lost 1 base and J lost 8, with 8 bases in between. The CDR3 sequence is 12 residues long. CDR1 SGHTA and CDR2 FQGNSA come from the germline V gene. CDR3 in amino acids: CASSLVHEGYTF. The CDR3 region has the DNA TGTGCCAGCAGCTTAGTACATGAAGGCTACACCTTC.

This rearrangement joins TRBV7-6 to TRBJ2-1; perhaps TRBD2 as D (6 bases). Per the germline V gene, CDR1 is SGHVS and CDR2 is FNYEAQ. The V gene lost 7 bases and the J gene lost 8 bases, with 15 bases spanning the gap. This CDR3 has 13 amino acids. CDR3 residues: CASMGFAGHEQFF. For the CDR3, the DNA is TGTGCCAGCATGGGATTTGCGGGGCATGAGCAGTTCTTC.

V usage is TRBV15 and J usage is TRBJ2-7; perhaps TRBD2 as D (6 bases). The germline gives CDR1 LNHNV, CDR2 YYDKDF (reference sequence). Trimming cost V 2 bases and J 7 bases, with 21 bases left between them. The CDR3 loop spans 16 amino acids. DNA of the CDR3: TGTGCCACCAGCAGAATCCCGGGGGTAAGGGGTCCGGAGCAGTACTTC. Protein sequence: CATSRIPGVRGPEQYF.

V is TRBV9 and J is TRBJ2-2; 9 bases are a match to TRBD1. Unmatched junction bases numbered 4, after V lost 0 bases and J lost 4 bases. Germline V gene lookup returns CDR1 SGDLS and CDR2 YYNGEE. This CDR3 is built from 16 residues. The CDR3 DNA reads as TGTGCCAGCAGCGTAGCCGGGGACAGGGCCACCGGGGAGCTGTTTTTT. This translates into CASSVAGDRATGELFF.

This rearrangement joins TRBV6-6 to TRBJ2-6; D is perhaps TRBD1 (6 bases). CDR1 is MNHNY, CDR2 SVGAGI, per germline (reference sequence). The CDR3 spans 14 residues. The germline V and J ends were trimmed by 6 bases and 0 bases, with 6 bases remaining between them. CDR3 in DNA: TGTGCCAGCAGACAGGGCTCTGGGGCCAACGTCCTGACTTTC. Translating it yields CASRQGSGANVLTF.

The CDR3 DNA follows: TGTGCCAGCAGGCCCTCCTATGGCGGTCGGGGTGAGCAGTTCTTC. This encodes CASRPSYGGRGEQFF. The rearrangement links TRBV28 to TRBJ2-1, with D possibly matching TRBD2 (5 bases). V lost 6 bases and J 9 bases, leaving 21 bases between the germline ends. Looked up from germline, CDR1 is MDHEN and CDR2 is SYDVKM. This CDR3 is 15 amino acids long.